The clone carrying this T cell receptor beta chain was observed many times. The antigen is undetermined. The sample comes from a study of post-analysis software for immune sequencing data. Study-wide context: Included courses were relapsing-remitting and secondary progressive multiple sclerosis; progressive-relapsing multiple sclerosis was also included. General study findings and limits: Normalized Chao1 diversity was significantly reduced in patients versus controls. TRBV5-6, TRBV5-1 and TRBV20-1 were among four or five TRBV segments more frequent in patients than controls. Samples sharing a preparation batch grouped tightly together when assessed by F measure.

Researchers reported that TCR beta cDNA libraries carried unique molecular identifiers. From about 1 to 10 million T cells, about 500,000 cDNA molecules were obtained. MiXCR was run by TCRdb on the PCR reads, yielding one entry per CDR3 protein. The sample consists of some 190,000 distinct CDR3 sequences, approximately 29% of them appearing once. Germline V gives CDR1 MNHNS, CDR2 SASEGT. The CDR3 has 15 residues. V dropped 5 bases and J dropped 4; count of bases not matched to a gene: 10. The sequence came from a girl aged 2-17 years with multiple sclerosis. The sequenced material came from blood. The chain carries TRBV6-1 and TRBJ2-7, with 8 bases aligning to TRBD2. CDR3 DNA sequence: TGTGCCAGCAGTCCACGAAACATAGCGGGGTACGAGCAGTACTTC. This sequence encodes CASSPRNIAGYEQYF.